These T cell receptor beta chains were read from a single sample in a study of CD8 T cells in ankylosing spondylitis. From the 5' RACE reads, TCRdb called clonotypes with MiXCR, one entry per CDR3 protein. The table has roughly 400,000 distinct CDR3 sequences, approximately 20% seen once. The sample comprised blood, either unsorted or a sorted T cell fraction (not recorded which). The receptors were sampled from a male donor with ankylosing spondylitis. The CDR3 runs from the conserved cysteine through the conserved F or W. A D gene is named only where the DNA matches it firmly. Some rows mark clone size as missing; the rest say once, few, many or name a class of expanded clone.

TRBJ1-1	NA	TRBV20-1	NA	TGCAGTGCAAATCAACCGAACACTGAAGCTTTCTTT	CSANQPNTEAFF
TRBJ2-5	TRBD2	TRBV6-1	few	TGTGCCAGCCGAAGTAGCGGGGGAGGGGAGACCCAGTACTTC	CASRSSGGGETQYF
TRBJ2-1	NA	TRBV29-1	many	TGCAGCGTCCGACAGGACCTATATGATGAGCAGTTCTTC	CSVRQDLYDEQFF
TRBJ2-3	NA	TRBV2	NA	TGTGCCAGCAGTGTGAGGGCAGTTACAGATACGCAGTATTTT	CASSVRAVTDTQYF
TRBJ2-1	NA	TRBV28	NA	TGTGCCAGCAGTTTCATCCGACAGGCGGACTACAATGAGCAGTTCTTC	CASSFIRQADYNEQFF
TRBJ2-1	TRBD2	TRBV5-5	NA	TGTGCCAGCAGCTTGGTCCCCCCAAGCGGGGGATACAATGAGCAGTTCTTC	CASSLVPPSGGYNEQFF
TRBJ1-1	NA	TRBV30	few	TGTGCAGCCCGGGACGAAATGAACACTGAAGCTTTCTTT	CAARDEMNTEAFF
TRBJ2-2	NA	TRBV7-9	NA	TGTGCCAGCAGCCACTGGGGTTCCGGGGAGCTGTTTTTT	CASSHWGSGELFF
TRBJ1-1	NA	TRBV7-2	few	TGTGCCAGCAGCTCCGACCGCTGGAACACTGAAGCTTTCTTT	CASSSDRWNTEAFF
TRBJ2-1	TRBD2	TRBV19	few	TGTGCCAGTAGTACCGTAGCGGGAGGGCTAGACAATGAGCAGTTCTTC	CASSTVAGGLDNEQFF
TRBJ2-5	TRBD2	TRBV11-2	NA	TGTGCCAGCAGCTTACTCGGGCTAGCGGGAGGGCCGAGGGAGACCCAGTACTTC	CASSLLGLAGGPRETQYF
TRBJ1-1	NA	TRBV11-2	few	TGTGCCAGCAGCCTCGAGACACCCCAGGGGGCTTTCTTT	CASSLETPQGAFF
TRBJ2-5	NA	TRBV9	few	TGTGCCAGCAGCGTAGCCTGGACTGGCGAAGAGACCCAGTACTTC	CASSVAWTGEETQYF
TRBJ2-4	TRBD2	TRBV2	NA	TGTGCCAGCATGGTGGCTAGCGGGAGAGGGATGGGAAACATTCAGTACTTC	CASMVASGRGMGNIQYF
TRBJ2-7	NA	TRBV5-1	few	TGCGCCAGCAGCTTGGGGGGCCCCTCTATATACGAGCAGTACTTC	CASSLGGPSIYEQYF
TRBJ2-1	TRBD2	TRBV5-1	NA	TGCGCCAGCAGCTTGGCCCCTAGCGGGAGGGCCAATGAGCAGTTCTTC	CASSLAPSGRANEQFF
TRBJ2-2	NA	TRBV9	NA	TGTGCCAGCAGCAAGGACGGTAGAAACACCGGGGAGCTGTTTTTT	CASSKDGRNTGELFF
TRBJ2-1	TRBD2	TRBV20-1	few	TGCAGTGCTCCGGCGGGAGGAACCTACAATGAGCAGTTCTTC	CSAPAGGTYNEQFF
TRBJ2-3	NA	TRBV5-1	NA	TGCGCCAGCAGCGGGCCTGCGGATACGCAGTATTTT	CASSGPADTQYF
TRBJ2-1	TRBD2	TRBV7-9	NA	TGTGCCAGCAGCTATGGACTAGCGAACAATGAGCAGTTCTTC	CASSYGLANNEQFF
TRBJ1-2	NA	TRBV16	NA	TGTGCCAGCAGCCAATCGGGAGGAGGGGGCTACACCTTC	CASSQSGGGGYTF
TRBJ2-5	NA	TRBV14	NA	TGTGCCAGCAGCCAAGCTCTGAGCGGACAAGAGACCCAGTACTTC	CASSQALSGQETQYF
TRBJ1-4	NA	TRBV4-1	NA	TGCGCCAGCAGCGACGGTGTGGGGTCAAATGAAAAACTGTTTTTT	CASSDGVGSNEKLFF
TRBJ1-5	NA	TRBV27	many	TGTGCCAGCAGTTTCGACACAAATCAGCCCCAGCATTTT	CASSFDTNQPQHF
TRBJ1-5	NA	TRBV23-1	NA	TGCGCCAGCAGCGACACTAAGGCCCGAAAGAATCAGCCCCAGCATTTT	CASSDTKARKNQPQHF
TRBJ2-7	TRBD1	TRBV5-1	few	TGCGCCAGCAGCCCGGACAGGGGGCCTACGGTAACCTACGAGCAGTACTTC	CASSPDRGPTVTYEQYF
TRBJ2-5	NA	TRBV14	many	TGTGCCAGCAGCCTGCTCAGCGGCCAAGAGACCCAGTACTTC	CASSLLSGQETQYF
TRBJ1-1	NA	TRBV4-1	few	TGCGCCAGCAGCCAAGATTTCGCGACAGCGGAACCTGAAGCTTTCTTT	CASSQDFATAEPEAFF
TRBJ2-7	TRBD2	TRBV5-1	few	TGCGCCAGCAGCCCCGGACTAGCGGGAGGGCTGCAGTACTTC	CASSPGLAGGLQYF
TRBJ1-5	TRBD1	TRBV6-1	few	TGTGCCAGCAGAACGACAGGGGGCTCCAATCAGCCCCAGCATTTT	CASRTTGGSNQPQHF
TRBJ2-7	NA	TRBV25-1	NA	TGTGCCAGCAGTCGGCCTGGTGGGCTAGCTCACGAGCAGTACTTC	CASSRPGGLAHEQYF
TRBJ2-7	TRBD1	TRBV12-3/TRBV12-4	NA	TGTGCCAGCAGTCCGGACAGGAACTCCTACGAGCAGTACTTC	CASSPDRNSYEQYF
TRBJ1-1	NA	TRBV6-5	NA	TGTGCCAGCAGCTACAGACAGACGAACACTGAAGCTTTCTTT	CASSYRQTNTEAFF
TRBJ2-1	NA	TRBV6-4	few	TGTGCCAGCAGCCCGGTCGCGGATTTCTACAATGAGCAGTTCTTC	CASSPVADFYNEQFF
TRBJ2-1	NA	TRBV2	NA	TGTGCCAGCAGAACCAGGGGCGAGCAGTTCTTC	CASRTRGEQFF
TRBJ1-1	NA	TRBV6-1	NA	TGTGCCAGCAGCTGGGACATGGACACTGAAGCTTTCTTT	CASSWDMDTEAFF
TRBJ2-6	TRBD1	TRBV6-2/TRBV6-3	NA	TGTGCCAGCGCCGGGACAGGGGGCCTCTCTGGGGCCAACGTCCTGACTTTC	CASAGTGGLSGANVLTF
TRBJ2-2	TRBD2	TRBV4-1	few	TGCGCCAGCAGCCCTCAGTGGACTAGCGGGACCAACACCGGGGAGCTGTTTTTT	CASSPQWTSGTNTGELFF
TRBJ2-7	NA	TRBV10-3	NA	TGTGCCATCAGCACTAGACAGATCTCGGGCGAGCAGTACTTC	CAISTRQISGEQYF
TRBJ2-3	TRBD2	TRBV5-4	NA	TGTGCCAGCAGCTTGTACGGGACTAGCGGGAGGATGGACACAGATACGCAGTATTTT	CASSLYGTSGRMDTDTQYF
TRBJ2-1	TRBD2	TRBV5-1	NA	TGCGCCAGCAGTAGGGGACTAGCGGGAGCGAATGAGCAGTTCTTC	CASSRGLAGANEQFF
TRBJ2-2	NA	TRBV14	NA	TGTGCCAGCAGCCAGACTGCAGAACGGACCACCGGGGAGCTGTTTTTT	CASSQTAERTTGELFF
TRBJ2-7	NA	TRBV6-5	NA	TGTGCCAGCAGTTACGGGATCTACTCCTACGAGCAGTACTTC	CASSYGIYSYEQYF
TRBJ2-7	NA	TRBV27	NA	TGTGCCAGCAGTCCTATCTCGTTGACAAAGACCTACGAGCAGTACTTC	CASSPISLTKTYEQYF
TRBJ2-3	TRBD1	TRBV28	NA	TGTGCCAGCAGCCCGGGACAGTCAATCGCAGATACGCAGTATTTT	CASSPGQSIADTQYF
TRBJ2-1	TRBD2	TRBV24-1	NA	TGTGCCACCAGTGAGGGGGGAGGGTTAGGCGAGCAGTTCTTC	CATSEGGGLGEQFF
TRBJ1-1	TRBD1	TRBV11-1	NA	TGTGCCAGCAGCTTATGGGTATCGTCAGACAGGGCAGTCACTGAAGCTTTCTTT	CASSLWVSSDRAVTEAFF
TRBJ1-3	NA	TRBV20-1	NA	TGCAGTGCTAGAGATCTGAGAAATGGTGGAAACACCATATATTTT	CSARDLRNGGNTIYF
TRBJ1-1	NA	TRBV6-4	few	TGTGCCAGCAGTGACGGGACAAGCACTGAAGCTTTCTTT	CASSDGTSTEAFF
TRBJ1-2	NA	TRBV3-1	NA	TGTGCCAGCAGCCAAGAGGGGGGAACCTATGGCTACACCTTC	CASSQEGGTYGYTF
TRBJ2-5	TRBD1	TRBV13	NA	TGTGCCAGCAGCTTAACAGGGGGGCCCGGGGAGACCCAGTACTTC	CASSLTGGPGETQYF
TRBJ2-1	NA	TRBV7-3	few	TGTGCCAGCAGCTTAACGGGACCCTACAATGAGCAGTTCTTC	CASSLTGPYNEQFF
TRBJ2-2	TRBD2	TRBV4-1	few	TGCGCCAGCAGCCGATTAAGCGGGAGATGGATCGGGGAGCTGTTTTTT	CASSRLSGRWIGELFF
TRBJ2-1	TRBD1	TRBV12-3/TRBV12-4	NA	TGTGCCAGCAAGCACCGGGACAGGTTCAATGAGCAGTTCTTC	CASKHRDRFNEQFF
TRBJ1-5	NA	TRBV4-3	few	TGCGCCAGCAGCCGTAGGGGGGATCAGCCCCAGCATTTT	CASSRRGDQPQHF
TRBJ2-2	TRBD2	TRBV6-2/TRBV6-3	NA	TGTGCCAGCAGTTACCGGGGGCGACTAGCGGGAGGCACCGGGGAGCTGTTTTTT	CASSYRGRLAGGTGELFF
TRBJ2-1	TRBD2	TRBV7-6	NA	TGTGCCAGCAGCTCCCGACTTACTAGCGGGATCCGGGGTGAGCAGTTCTTC	CASSSRLTSGIRGEQFF
TRBJ1-1	NA	TRBV2	few	TGTGCCAGCAATGAGGTGCCGCCGGGTGAAGCTTTCTTT	CASNEVPPGEAFF
TRBJ2-3	TRBD2	TRBV25-1	few	TGTGCCAGCAGTGAGATACCCCGGGCTAGCGGTCGCACAGATACGCAGTATTTT	CASSEIPRASGRTDTQYF
TRBJ2-1	NA	TRBV7-2	NA	TGTGCCAGCAGCTTAGATTACAGGGTCTACAATGAGCAGTTCTTC	CASSLDYRVYNEQFF